This T cell receptor beta chain was documented in a study of graft-versus-host responses after intestinal transplantation. Whole-study context: Transplant recipients had multivisceral, liver-intestinal, or isolated intestinal grafts. Whole-study findings and limits: Allografts of one patient group, those with graft-donor T cell macrochimerism, had high graft-versus-host to host-versus-graft clonal ratios. Early post-transplant falls in HvG clones accompanied the peak levels of circulating GvH clones.

Sequencing used immunoSEQ multiplex PCR; TCRdb keeps in-frame clones, though not all of them. This repertoire shows approximately 100,000 clones, 86% found once; its top ten account for more than 1.4%. The CDR3 length is 16 residues. CDR1 SEHNR and CDR2 FQNEAQ come from the germline V gene (reference sequence). V dropped 2 bases and J dropped 0 bases, with 13 bases sitting between them. Comments on this clone: The antigen is undetermined.

This specimen consisted of PBMCs, obtained 255 days after intestinal transplant. The TCR sequence derives from a human patient who received an intestinal transplant, so some T cells may come from the graft donor. This chain links TRBV7-9 with TRBJ2-5; D is unresolved. The CDR3: CASSLYQHRYQETQYF. CDR3 coding DNA: TGTGCCAGCAGCTTATACCAGCACCGGTACCAAGAGACCCAGTACTTC.